A selection of T cell receptor beta chains follows, all from one sample in a study of PD-L1 blockade in urothelial cancer. The protocol was immunoSEQ multiplex PCR, while the TCRdb copy is restricted to in-frame clones and leaves out a portion. In the table there are some 40,000 clones, about 89% of which are singletons. Source: PBMCs, taken around atezolizumab (anti-PD-L1) treatment. These receptors were taken from a man between 65 and 85 years old with urothelial cancer. CDR3s leave out the opening cysteine and the closing phenylalanine or tryptophan.

TRBJ1-2 TRBV6-5 ASSTGQISNYGYT
TRBJ2-4 TRBV29-1 SVGDRQGAKNIQY
TRBJ2-1 TRBV11-2 ASSFGEGYNEQF
TRBJ1-2 TRBV30 AWSATGTGDGYT
TRBJ1-5 TRBV28 ASRPTGGWHNQPQH
TRBJ2-7 TRBV9 ASSLDPWGAYEQY
TRBJ1-2 TRBV29-1 SVRGGVYGYT
TRBJ2-5 TRBV5-6 ASSLFLQETQY
TRBJ2-5 TRBV5-1 ASSFSGRGETQY
TRBJ2-1 TRBV5-8 ASSLAGLAGYNEQF
TRBJ1-2 TRBV5-1 ASSLVAGGNNYGYT
TRBJ1-4 TRBV18 ASSPGTGFDEKLF
TRBJ2-1 TRBV6-5 ASRRLADSYNEQF
TRBJ2-2 TRBV7-3 ASSSNRGDGELF
TRBJ2-1 TRBV28 ASRKTGLGYEQF
TRBJ2-7 TRBV30 AWNSGGPHEQY
TRBJ2-1 TRBV5-4 ASSTRGGSSYNEQF
TRBJ2-2 TRBV11-2 ASSLALNTGELF
TRBJ1-5 TRBV6-1 ASTDRGPTGNQPQH
TRBJ2-7 TRBV9 ASSSPPGLYEQY
TRBJ2-5 TRBV5-4 ASSNRQELETQY
TRBJ1-2 TRBV9 ASSGGGYGYT
TRBJ2-7 TRBV14 ASSQLGQGKLLGEQY
TRBJ2-7 TRBV28 ASLLAGSHEQY
TRBJ1-2 TRBV5-8 ASSRGDRINYGYT
TRBJ1-2 TRBV5-6 ASSLRDRGGYGYT
TRBJ2-7 TRBV19 ASSTRTGLALYEQY
TRBJ2-5 TRBV27 ASSLSGDIGGRLVQETQY
TRBJ2-1 TRBV10-3 AISLGLGDNEQF
TRBJ2-3 TRBV10-2 ASSEGGLAGGGAQY
TRBJ2-5 TRBV7-9 ASSLGQGVKTQY
TRBJ2-3 TRBV4-1 ASSQSYYQSPTDTQY
TRBJ1-1 TRBV19 ASSISGRLTYEAF
TRBJ2-5 TRBV27 ASRSLSSGKGKETQY
TRBJ2-2 TRBV19 ASSMGPGQGTGELF
TRBJ2-7 TRBV7-3 ASSLTGGDGYEQY
TRBJ2-7 TRBV6-5 ASQEQGAFYEQY
TRBJ1-1 TRBV6-1 ASSADILTEAF
TRBJ1-2 TRBV7-8 ASSLSGDGYT
TRBJ2-1 TRBV27 ASSLGLLRDRVNEQF
TRBJ2-7 TRBV6-1 ASSSGTGSSYEQY
TRBJ2-1 TRBV7-8 ASSWDRRDNEQF
TRBJ2-7 TRBV4-1 ASSQTGMSYEQY
TRBJ2-3 TRBV19 ASSVLGAGDTQY
TRBJ2-1 TRBV19 ASRGLAGGENEQF
TRBJ1-5 TRBV21-1 ASSKGWEAPPSNQPQH
TRBJ1-2 TRBV4-1 ASSQAGVGGYGYT
TRBJ1-4 TRBV7-9 ASSLGTGLNEKLF
TRBJ2-5 TRBV29-1 SVVTSGRETQY
TRBJ1-5 TRBV29-1 SVEGGYSNQPQH
TRBJ2-1 TRBV4-2 ASSLHGAGGPNEQF
TRBJ2-7 TRBV2 ASSDWALNNEQY
TRBJ2-1 TRBV7-9 ASRTEGVNEQF
TRBJ2-1 TRBV11-2 ASSYQTDGNEQF
TRBJ2-7 TRBV4-1 ASSQVAGGPYEQY